The rows below give T cell receptor beta chains drawn from one sample of a study of identical twins. Using its own MiXCR run on the 5' RACE reads, TCRdb lists one record per CDR3 protein. The profile covers about 720,000 distinct CDR3 sequences, with around a sixth appearing a single time and about an eighth taken by the ten largest. In addition, the sample was reused for a study of T cells expressing NK-cell markers.

Sequencing input: PBMCs. The receptors were gathered from a woman aged 18-29 years in good health. The CDR3 runs from the conserved cysteine through the conserved F or W. A D gene is named only where the DNA matches it firmly. Rows may omit the clone size; those that give it use once, few, many or a size class.

>NA|few|15|TRBJ2-1|TRBV12-3/TRBV12-4
TGTGCCAGCAGTATAGACGAGAACTCCTACAATGAGCAGTTCTTC
CASSIDENSYNEQFF
>TRBD1|NA|14|TRBJ2-7|TRBV7-9
TGTGCCAGCAGCTTAGCGCGGGGGACAGGGGAGCCGTACTTC
CASSLARGTGEPYF
>TRBD2|few|16|TRBJ2-3|TRBV7-2
TGTGCCAGCAGCGGGACTAGCGGGAAGGGCGTCGTAAAGCAGTATTTT
CASSGTSGKGVVKQYF
>NA|NA|13|TRBJ2-1|TRBV12-3/TRBV12-4
TGTGCCAGCAGCCGGGTTCTTGGCAATGAGCAGTTCTTC
CASSRVLGNEQFF
>NA|many|16|TRBJ2-7|TRBV12-3/TRBV12-4
TGTGCCAGCAGTTTAGGGTGGGGGAAGAGCGCCTACGAGCAGTACTTC
CASSLGWGKSAYEQYF
>TRBD2|few|15|TRBJ2-3|TRBV9
TGTGCCAGCAGCGTATGGCTGGGGGGGTCAGATACGCAGTATTTT
CASSVWLGGSDTQYF
>TRBD1|NA|15|TRBJ1-1|TRBV20-1
TGCAGTGCTAGCAGGGGGGGATCCCTTGGCACTGAAGCTTTCTTT
CSASRGGSLGTEAFF
>TRBD1|NA|14|TRBJ2-3|TRBV15
TGTGCCACCAGCTCGACAGGGAGCACAGATACGCAGTATTTT
CATSSTGSTDTQYF
>NA|NA|15|TRBJ2-3|TRBV30
TGTGCCTGGAGTAGTGGGAGTGGTTCAGCCCGTACGCAGTATTTT
CAWSSGSGSARTQYF
>NA|NA|12|TRBJ2-3|TRBV7-2
TGTGCCAGCAGCTTAGCGGGAGTTCAACAGTATTTT
CASSLAGVQQYF
>NA|few|15|TRBJ2-7|TRBV12-3/TRBV12-4
TGTGCCAGCAGTGAGGAGGAGCAGGATACCTACGAGCAGTACTTC
CASSEEEQDTYEQYF
>NA|few|12|TRBJ1-2|TRBV3-1
TGTGCCAGCAGCCAAGAAAGTGGCACTGGGACCTTC
CASSQESGTGTF
>NA|few|14|TRBJ1-2|TRBV12-3/TRBV12-4
TGTGCCAGCAGTTTAGGGACCCTCAAGGATGGCTACACCTTC
CASSLGTLKDGYTF
>TRBD1|NA|15|TRBJ1-1|TRBV28
TGTGCCAGCAGTTTAGACAGGGGAAGGAACACTGAAGCTTTCTTT
CASSLDRGRNTEAFF
>NA|NA|13|TRBJ1-1|TRBV5-1
TGCGCCAGCAAGCAGGGGAGGAACACTGAAGCTTTCTTT
CASKQGRNTEAFF
>NA|NA|13|TRBJ2-5|TRBV7-2
TGTGCCAGCAGCTTAGGGTCAGGGTTTGCCCAGTACTTC
CASSLGSGFAQYF
>NA|few|14|TRBJ2-5|TRBV7-9
TGTGCCAGCAGCTACGGCGCATACCAAGAGACCCAGTACTTC
CASSYGAYQETQYF
>NA|NA|13|TRBJ2-1|TRBV10-3
TGTGCCATCACCCCGATAGGGGGGAATGAGCAGTTCTTC
CAITPIGGNEQFF
>NA|NA|14|TRBJ2-3|TRBV20-1
TGCAGTGCTAGAGCTAGCGACGGCACAGATACGCAGTATTTT
CSARASDGTDTQYF
>NA|NA|10|TRBJ2-1|TRBV29-1
TGCAGCGGACGAAGGGATGAGCAGTTCTTC
CSGRRDEQFF
>NA|few|16|TRBJ2-1|TRBV20-1
TGCAGTGCTAGAACGTCCTGGGGACTCGAAGGAAATGAGCAGTTCTTC
CSARTSWGLEGNEQFF
>TRBD1|few|14|TRBJ2-7|TRBV2
TGTGCCAGCAGTGAAAGGACAGGGGATCGCGAGCAGTACTTC
CASSERTGDREQYF
>NA|few|15|TRBJ1-1|TRBV12-3/TRBV12-4
TGTGCCAGCATTGTATATGGCAGGCCTAACACTGAAGCTTTCTTT
CASIVYGRPNTEAFF
>TRBD1|NA|15|TRBJ1-4|TRBV5-1
TGCGCCAGCAGCCCCACCCGGGACAGCCCTGAAAAACTGTTTTTT
CASSPTRDSPEKLFF
>NA|NA|12|TRBJ2-7|TRBV16
TGTGCCAGCAGCCAATCACCCGTCTGGCAGTACTTC
CASSQSPVWQYF